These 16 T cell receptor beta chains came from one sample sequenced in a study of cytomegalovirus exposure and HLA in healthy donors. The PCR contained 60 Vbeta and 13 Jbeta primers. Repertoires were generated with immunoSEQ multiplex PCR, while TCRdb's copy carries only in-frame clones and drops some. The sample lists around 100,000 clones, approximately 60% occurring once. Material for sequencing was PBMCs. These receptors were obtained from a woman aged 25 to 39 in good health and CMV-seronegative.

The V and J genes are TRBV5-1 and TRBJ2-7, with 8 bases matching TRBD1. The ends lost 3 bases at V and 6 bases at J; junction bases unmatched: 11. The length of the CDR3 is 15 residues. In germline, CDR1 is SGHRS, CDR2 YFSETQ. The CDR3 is CASSSSGNRGSEQYF. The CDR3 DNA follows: TGCGCCAGCAGCTCGTCAGGTAACAGGGGGAGCGAGCAGTACTTC.

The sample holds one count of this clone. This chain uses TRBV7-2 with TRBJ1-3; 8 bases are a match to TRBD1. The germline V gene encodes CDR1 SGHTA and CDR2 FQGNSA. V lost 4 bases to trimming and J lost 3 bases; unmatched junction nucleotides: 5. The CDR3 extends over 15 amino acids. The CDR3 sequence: CASSSGQELGNTIYF. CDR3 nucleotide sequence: TGTGCCAGCAGCTCGGGACAGGAGCTTGGAAACACCATATATTTT.

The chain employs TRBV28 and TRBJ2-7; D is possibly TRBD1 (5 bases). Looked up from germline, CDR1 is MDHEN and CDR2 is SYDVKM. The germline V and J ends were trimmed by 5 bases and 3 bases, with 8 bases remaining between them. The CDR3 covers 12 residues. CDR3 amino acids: CASSRTGYEQYF. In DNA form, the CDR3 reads TGTGCCAGCAGTCGCACAGGCTACGAGCAGTACTTC. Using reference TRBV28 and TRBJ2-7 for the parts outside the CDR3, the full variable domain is DVKVTQSSRYLVKRTGEKVFLECVQDMDHENMFWYRQDPGLGLRLIYFSYDVKMKEKGDIPEGYSVSREKKERFSLILESASTNQTSMYLCASSRTGYEQYFGPGTRLTVT.

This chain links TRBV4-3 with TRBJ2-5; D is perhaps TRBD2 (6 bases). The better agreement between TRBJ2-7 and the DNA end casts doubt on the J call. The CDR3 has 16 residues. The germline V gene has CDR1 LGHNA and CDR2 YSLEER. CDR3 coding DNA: TGCGCCAGCAGCCAAGATAGGGCGCGGGGTTCCTACGAGCAGTACTTC. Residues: CASSQDRARGSYEQYF.

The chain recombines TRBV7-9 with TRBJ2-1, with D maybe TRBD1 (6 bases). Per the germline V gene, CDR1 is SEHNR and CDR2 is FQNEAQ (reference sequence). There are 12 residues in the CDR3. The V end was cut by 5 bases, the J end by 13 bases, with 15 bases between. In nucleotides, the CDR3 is TGTGCCAGCAGCCCCGGGACAAGGAGCCAGTTCTTC. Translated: CASSPGTRSQFF.

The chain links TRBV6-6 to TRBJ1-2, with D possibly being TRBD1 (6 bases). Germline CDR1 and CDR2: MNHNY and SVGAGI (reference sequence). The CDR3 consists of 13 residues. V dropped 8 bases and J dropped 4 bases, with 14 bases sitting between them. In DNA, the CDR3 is TGTGCCAGCTCGCACAGGGAAAGCTATGGCTACACCTTC. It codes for CASSHRESYGYTF.

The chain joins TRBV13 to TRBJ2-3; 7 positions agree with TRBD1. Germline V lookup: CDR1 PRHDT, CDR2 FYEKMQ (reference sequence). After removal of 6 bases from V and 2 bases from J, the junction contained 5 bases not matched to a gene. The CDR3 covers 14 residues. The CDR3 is CASSPTGDTDTQYF. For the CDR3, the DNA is TGTGCCAGCAGTCCCACAGGGGACACAGATACGCAGTATTTT.

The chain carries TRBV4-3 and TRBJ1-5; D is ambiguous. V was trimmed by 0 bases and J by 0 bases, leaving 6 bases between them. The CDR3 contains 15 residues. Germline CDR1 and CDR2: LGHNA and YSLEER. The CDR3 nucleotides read TGCGCCAGCAGCCAAGAGTTGTATAGCAATCAGCCCCAGCATTTT. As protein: CASSQELYSNQPQHF.

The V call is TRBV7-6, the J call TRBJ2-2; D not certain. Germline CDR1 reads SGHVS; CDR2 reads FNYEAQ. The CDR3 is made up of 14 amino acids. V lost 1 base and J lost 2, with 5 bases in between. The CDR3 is CASSLGHNTGELFF. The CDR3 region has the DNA TGTGCCAGCAGCTTAGGTCATAACACCGGGGAGCTGTTTTTT.

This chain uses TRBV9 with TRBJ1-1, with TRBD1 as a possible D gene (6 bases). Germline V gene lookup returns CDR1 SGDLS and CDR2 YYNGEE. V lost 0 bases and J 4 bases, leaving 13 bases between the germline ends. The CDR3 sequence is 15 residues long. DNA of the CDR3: TGTGCCAGCAGCGTAGGGGTACAGGGATTCACTGAAGCTTTCTTT. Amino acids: CASSVGVQGFTEAFF.

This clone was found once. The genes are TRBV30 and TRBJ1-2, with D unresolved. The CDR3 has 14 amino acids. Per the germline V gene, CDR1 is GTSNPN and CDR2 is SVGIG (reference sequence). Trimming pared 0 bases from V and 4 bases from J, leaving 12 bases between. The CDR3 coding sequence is TGTGCCTGGAGTGTTATTACGGGGAGCTATGGCTACACCTTC. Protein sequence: CAWSVITGSYGYTF.

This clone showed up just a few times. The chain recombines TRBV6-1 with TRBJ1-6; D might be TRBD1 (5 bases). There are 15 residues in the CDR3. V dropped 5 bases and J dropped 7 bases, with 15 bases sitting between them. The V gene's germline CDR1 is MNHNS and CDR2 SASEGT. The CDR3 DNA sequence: TGTGCCAGCAGTTGGGGGAGGGCGGGGAATTCACCCCTCCACTTT. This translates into CASSWGRAGNSPLHF.

DNA of the CDR3: TGTGCCATCAGCGACCCAGGGGGGATAGGGAACACTGAAGCTTTCTTT. Translating gives CAISDPGGIGNTEAFF. The gene calls are TRBV10-3 and TRBJ1-1, with TRBD1 matching over 7 bases. Germline-derived CDR1 and CDR2 are ENHRY and SYGVKD. Unmatched junction bases numbered 11, after V lost 6 bases and J lost 1 base. This CDR3 has 16 amino acids.

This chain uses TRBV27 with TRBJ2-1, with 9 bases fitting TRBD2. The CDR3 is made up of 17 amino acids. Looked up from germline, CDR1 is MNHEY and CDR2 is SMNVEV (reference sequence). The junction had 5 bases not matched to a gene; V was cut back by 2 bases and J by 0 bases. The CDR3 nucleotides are TGTGCCAGCAGTTTAAATAGCGGGAGTCTCTCCTACAATGAGCAGTTCTTC. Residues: CASSLNSGSLSYNEQFF.

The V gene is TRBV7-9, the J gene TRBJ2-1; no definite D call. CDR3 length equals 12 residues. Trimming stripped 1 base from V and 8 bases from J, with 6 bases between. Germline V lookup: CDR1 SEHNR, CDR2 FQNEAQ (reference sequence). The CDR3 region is CASSLVLHEQFF. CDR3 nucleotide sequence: TGTGCCAGCAGCTTAGTTCTCCATGAGCAGTTCTTC.

Here the CDR3 DNA reads TGTGCCAGCAGAAACCCCGGGACAGGGATGAATGAGCAGTTCTTC. Translated: CASRNPGTGMNEQFF. The chain has TRBV7-8 and TRBJ2-1, with TRBD1 matching over 9 bases. Germline CDR1 reads SGHVS; CDR2 reads FQNEAQ. This CDR3 has 15 amino acids. V shed 6 bases, J shed 7 bases, and the junction held 10 bases outside the gene matches.